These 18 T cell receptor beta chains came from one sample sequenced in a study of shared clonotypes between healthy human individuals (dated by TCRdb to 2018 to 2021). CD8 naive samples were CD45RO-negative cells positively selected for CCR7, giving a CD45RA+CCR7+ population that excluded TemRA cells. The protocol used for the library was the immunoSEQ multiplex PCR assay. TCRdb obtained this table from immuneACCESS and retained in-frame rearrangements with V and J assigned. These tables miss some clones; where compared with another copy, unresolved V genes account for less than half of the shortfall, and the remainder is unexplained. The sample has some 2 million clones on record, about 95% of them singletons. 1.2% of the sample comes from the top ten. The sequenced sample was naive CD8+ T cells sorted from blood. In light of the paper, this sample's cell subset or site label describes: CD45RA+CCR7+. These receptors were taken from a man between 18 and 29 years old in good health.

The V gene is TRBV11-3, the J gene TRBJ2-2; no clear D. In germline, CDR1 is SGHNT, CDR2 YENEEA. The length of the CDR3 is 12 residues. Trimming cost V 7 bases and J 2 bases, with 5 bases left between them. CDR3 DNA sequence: TGTGCCAGCACTGGCAACACCGGGGAGCTGTTTTTT. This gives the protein CASTGNTGELFF.

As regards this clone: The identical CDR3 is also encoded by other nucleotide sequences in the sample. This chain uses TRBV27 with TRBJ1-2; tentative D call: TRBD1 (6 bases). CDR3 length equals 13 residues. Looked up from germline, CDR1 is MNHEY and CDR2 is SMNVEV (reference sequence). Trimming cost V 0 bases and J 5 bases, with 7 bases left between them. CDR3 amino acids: CASSLSTGYGYTF. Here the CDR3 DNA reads TGTGCCAGCAGTTTATCGACAGGATATGGCTACACCTTC.

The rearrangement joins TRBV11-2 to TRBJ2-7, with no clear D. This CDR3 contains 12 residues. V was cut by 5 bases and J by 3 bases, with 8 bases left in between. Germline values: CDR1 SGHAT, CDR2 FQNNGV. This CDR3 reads CASSPLGYEQYF. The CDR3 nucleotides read TGTGCCAGCAGCCCGCTGGGCTACGAGCAGTACTTC. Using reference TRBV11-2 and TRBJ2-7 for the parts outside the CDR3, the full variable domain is EAGVAQSPRYKIIEKRQSVAFWCNPISGHATLYWYQQILGQGPKLLIQFQNNGVVDDSQLPKDRFSAERLKGVDSTLKIQPAKLEDSAVYLCASSPLGYEQYFGPGTRLTVT.

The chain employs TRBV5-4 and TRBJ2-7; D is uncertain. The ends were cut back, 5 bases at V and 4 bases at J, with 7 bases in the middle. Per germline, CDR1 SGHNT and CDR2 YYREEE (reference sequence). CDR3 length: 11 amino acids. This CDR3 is CASSGDYEQYF. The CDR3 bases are TGTGCCAGCAGTGGGGATTACGAGCAGTACTTC.

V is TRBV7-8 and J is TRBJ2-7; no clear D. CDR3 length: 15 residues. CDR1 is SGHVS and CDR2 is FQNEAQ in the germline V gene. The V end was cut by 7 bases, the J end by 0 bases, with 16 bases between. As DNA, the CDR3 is TGTGCCAGCACCGAAGGAGCGACAAGCTCCTACGAGCAGTACTTC. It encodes CASTEGATSSYEQYF.

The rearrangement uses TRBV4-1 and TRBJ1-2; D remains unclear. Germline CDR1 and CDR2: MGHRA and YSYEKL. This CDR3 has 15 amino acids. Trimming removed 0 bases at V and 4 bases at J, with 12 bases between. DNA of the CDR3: TGCGCCAGCAGCCAAGAGACTGCGCTGGGCTATGGCTACACCTTC. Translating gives CASSQETALGYGYTF.

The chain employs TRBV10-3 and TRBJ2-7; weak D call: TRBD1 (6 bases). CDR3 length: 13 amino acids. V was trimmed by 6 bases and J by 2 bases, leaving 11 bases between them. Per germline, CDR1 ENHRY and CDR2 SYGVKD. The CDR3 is CAIRGDIAYEQYF. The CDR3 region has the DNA TGTGCCATCAGAGGGGACATAGCCTACGAGCAGTACTTC.

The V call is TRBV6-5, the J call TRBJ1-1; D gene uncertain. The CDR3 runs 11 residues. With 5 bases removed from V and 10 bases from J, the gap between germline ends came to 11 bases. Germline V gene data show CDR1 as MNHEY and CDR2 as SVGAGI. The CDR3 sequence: CASSDGRRAFF. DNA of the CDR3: TGTGCCAGCAGTGACGGGAGAAGAGCTTTCTTT.

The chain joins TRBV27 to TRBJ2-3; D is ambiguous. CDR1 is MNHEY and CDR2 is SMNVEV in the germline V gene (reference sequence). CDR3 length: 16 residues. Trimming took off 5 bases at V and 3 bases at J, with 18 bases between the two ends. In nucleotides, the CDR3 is TGTGCCAGCAGTATCGGTGGAACGCCGGGTACAGATACGCAGTATTTT. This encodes CASSIGGTPGTDTQYF.

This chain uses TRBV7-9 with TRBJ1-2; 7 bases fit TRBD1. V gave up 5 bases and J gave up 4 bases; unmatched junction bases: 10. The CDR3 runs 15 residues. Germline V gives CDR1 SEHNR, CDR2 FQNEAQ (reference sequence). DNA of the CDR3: TGTGCCAGCAGCCGAACAGGGGATATGGGCTATGGCTACACCTTC. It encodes CASSRTGDMGYGYTF.

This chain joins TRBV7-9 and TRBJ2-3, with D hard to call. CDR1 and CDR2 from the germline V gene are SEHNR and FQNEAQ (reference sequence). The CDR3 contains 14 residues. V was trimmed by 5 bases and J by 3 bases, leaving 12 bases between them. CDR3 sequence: CASSPPQLTDTQYF. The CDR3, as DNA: TGTGCCAGCAGCCCCCCTCAGTTAACAGATACGCAGTATTTT.

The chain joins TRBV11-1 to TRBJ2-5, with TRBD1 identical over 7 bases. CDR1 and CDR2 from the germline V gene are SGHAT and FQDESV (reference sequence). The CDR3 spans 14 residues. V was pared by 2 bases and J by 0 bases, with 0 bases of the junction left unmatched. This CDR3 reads CASSLTGDQETQYF. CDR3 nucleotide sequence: TGTGCCAGCAGCTTAACAGGGGACCAAGAGACCCAGTACTTC.

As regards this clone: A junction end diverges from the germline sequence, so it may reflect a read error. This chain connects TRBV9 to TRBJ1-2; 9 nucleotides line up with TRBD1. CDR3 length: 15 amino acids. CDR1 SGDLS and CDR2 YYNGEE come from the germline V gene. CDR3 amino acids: CASSPSGQGNYGCTF. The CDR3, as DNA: TGTGCCAGCAGCCCCTCGGGACAGGGTAACTATGGCTGCACCTTC.

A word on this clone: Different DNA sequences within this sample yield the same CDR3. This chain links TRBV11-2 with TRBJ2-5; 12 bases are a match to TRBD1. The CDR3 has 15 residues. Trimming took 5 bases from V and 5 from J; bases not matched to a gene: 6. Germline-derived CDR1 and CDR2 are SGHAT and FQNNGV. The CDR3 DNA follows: TGTGCCAGCAGCCCGGGGACAGGGGGCCGTGAGACCCAGTACTTC. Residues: CASSPGTGGRETQYF.

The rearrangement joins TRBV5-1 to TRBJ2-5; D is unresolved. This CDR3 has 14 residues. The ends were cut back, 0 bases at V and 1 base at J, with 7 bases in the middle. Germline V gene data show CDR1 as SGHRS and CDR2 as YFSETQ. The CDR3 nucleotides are TGCGCCAGCAGCTTGGCATCGCCCCAAGAGACCCAGTACTTC. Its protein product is CASSLASPQETQYF.

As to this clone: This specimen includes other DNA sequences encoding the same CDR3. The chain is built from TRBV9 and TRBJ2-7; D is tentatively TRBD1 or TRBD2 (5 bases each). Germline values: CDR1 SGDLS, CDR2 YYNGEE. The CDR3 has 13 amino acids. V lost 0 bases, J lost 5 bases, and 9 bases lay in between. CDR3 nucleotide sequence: TGTGCCAGCAGCGTAGGAGGGGAAGACGAGCAGTACTTC. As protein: CASSVGGEDEQYF.

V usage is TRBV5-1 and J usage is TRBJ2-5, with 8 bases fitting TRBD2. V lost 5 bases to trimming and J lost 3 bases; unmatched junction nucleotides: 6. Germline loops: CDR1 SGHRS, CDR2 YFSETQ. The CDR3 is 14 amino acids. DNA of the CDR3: TGCGCCAGCAGGGGCGGGAGGATCGAAGAGACCCAGTACTTC. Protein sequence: CASRGGRIEETQYF.

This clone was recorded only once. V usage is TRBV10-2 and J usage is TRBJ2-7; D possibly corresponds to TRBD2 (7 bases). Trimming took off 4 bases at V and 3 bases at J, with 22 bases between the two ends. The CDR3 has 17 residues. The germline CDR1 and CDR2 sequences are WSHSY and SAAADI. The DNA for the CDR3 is TGCGCCAGCAGTGTGGGAGTGGAGGGGGGGCCTTTCTACGAGCAGTACTTC. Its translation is CASSVGVEGGPFYEQYF.